Following are 5 T cell receptor beta chains from one sample sequenced in a study of human T cells and chemical hapten exposure. Time point given: patch test 2, 6 weeks after DPC sensitization. Stated treatment: therapeutic diphenylcyclopropenone sensitization with weekly scalp DPC. Each CDR3 protein is one row after TCRdb ran MiXCR on the RACE reads. The data hold about 95,000 distinct CDR3 sequences, with roughly an eighth observed a single time. Source: whole blood, taken in connection with sensitization to the hapten diphenylcyclopropenone (DPC). The source is a woman aged 40 to 49 with alopecia areata. Some clones in this sample may be carry-over from other donors' samples.

At least ten counts were recorded for this clonotype. The CDR3 sequence: CSVGVSNQPQHF. In DNA, the CDR3 is TGCAGTGTTGGAGTCAGCAATCAGCCCCAGCATTTT. The rearrangement uses TRBV20-1 and TRBJ1-5; the D is unclear. Trimming removed 7 bases from V and 1 base from J, with 8 bases in between. The germline V gene encodes CDR1 DFQATT and CDR2 SNEGSKA (reference sequence). This CDR3 has 12 amino acids.

Only a few counts were recorded for this clonotype. The chain links TRBV20-1 to TRBJ1-1; 7 positions match TRBD1. V shed 3 bases and J 11 bases; nucleotides not matched to a gene: 12. CDR3 size: 13 residues. Germline V gene sequence: CDR1 DFQATT, CDR2 SNEGSKA (reference sequence). In DNA, the CDR3 is TGCAGTGCTAGGGGGGCTAGGGGGCGCCGGGCTTTCTTT. This gives the protein CSARGARGRRAFF.

The chain joins TRBV18 to TRBJ1-3; D unclear. This CDR3 is built from 13 residues. The V end was cut by 4 bases, the J end by 4 bases, with 8 bases between. CDR1 is KGHSH and CDR2 is LQKENI in the germline V gene. The CDR3 DNA sequence: TGTGCCAGCTCACTCTACTTGGGAAACACCATATATTTT. Amino acid sequence: CASSLYLGNTIYF.

This clonotype was seen more than once but under ten times. This sequence joins TRBV27 and TRBJ2-7, with 10 bases matching TRBD1. The CDR3 has 15 amino acids. CDR1 and CDR2 (germline): MNHEY, SMNVEV (reference sequence). The V segment lost 5 bases and the J segment 9 bases; nucleotides outside the gene matches: 13. In nucleotides, the CDR3 is TGTGCCAGCAGTCTAGAGACAGGGGGCGCTAAGAGGCAGTACTTC. This gives the protein CASSLETGGAKRQYF.

Many counts were recorded for this clonotype. The rearrangement uses TRBV20-1 and TRBJ1-2; no definite D call. Germline V gene data show CDR1 as DFQATT and CDR2 as SNEGSKA (reference sequence). The V end was cut by 5 bases, the J end by 0 bases, with 10 bases between. The CDR3 contains 13 residues. CDR3 nucleotide sequence: TGCAGTGCTGGTCCCGGCACTAACTATGGCTACACCTTC. This gives the protein CSAGPGTNYGYTF.